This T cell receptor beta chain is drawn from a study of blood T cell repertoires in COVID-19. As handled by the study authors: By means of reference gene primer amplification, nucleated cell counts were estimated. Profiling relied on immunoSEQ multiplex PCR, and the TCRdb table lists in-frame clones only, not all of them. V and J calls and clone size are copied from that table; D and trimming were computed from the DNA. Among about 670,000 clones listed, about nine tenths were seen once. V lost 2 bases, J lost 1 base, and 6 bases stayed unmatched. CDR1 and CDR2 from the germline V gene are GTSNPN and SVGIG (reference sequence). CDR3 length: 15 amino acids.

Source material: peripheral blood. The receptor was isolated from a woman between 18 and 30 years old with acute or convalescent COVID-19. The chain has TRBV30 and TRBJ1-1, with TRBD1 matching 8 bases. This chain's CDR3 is CAWSSPDRENTEAFF. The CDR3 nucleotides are TGTGCCTGGAGTAGCCCGGACAGGGAGAACACTGAAGCTTTCTTT.